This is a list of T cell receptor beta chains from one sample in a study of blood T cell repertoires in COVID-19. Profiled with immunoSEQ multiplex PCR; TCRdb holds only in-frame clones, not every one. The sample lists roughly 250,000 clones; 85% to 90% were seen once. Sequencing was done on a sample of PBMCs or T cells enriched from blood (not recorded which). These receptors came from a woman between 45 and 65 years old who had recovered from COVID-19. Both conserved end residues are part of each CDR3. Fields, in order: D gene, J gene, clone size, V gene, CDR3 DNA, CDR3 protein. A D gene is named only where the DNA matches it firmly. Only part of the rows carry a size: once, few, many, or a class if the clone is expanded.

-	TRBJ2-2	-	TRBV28	TGTGCCAGCAGCCCCGGAGGGTTTAGCACCGGGGAGCTGTTTTTT	CASSPGGFSTGELFF
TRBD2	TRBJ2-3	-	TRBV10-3	TGTGCCATCAGGGGAGCGGGGCAGGAGGCAATCACAGATACGCAGTATTTT	CAIRGAGQEAITDTQYF
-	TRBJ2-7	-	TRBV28	TGTGCCAGCAGTGTTTCGCATATGAGCGAGCAGTACTTC	CASSVSHMSEQYF
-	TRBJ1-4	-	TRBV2	TGTGCCAGCAGTGAAGGGCGGGGAGGGGAAAAACTGTTTTTT	CASSEGRGGEKLFF
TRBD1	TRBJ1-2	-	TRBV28	TGTGCCAGCAGTTCATACAGGGGAGATGGCTACACCTTC	CASSSYRGDGYTF
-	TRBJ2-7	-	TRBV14	TGTGCCAGCAGCCAAGTTGGGTCATCGACAAAAAGTTACTACGAGCAGTACTTC	CASSQVGSSTKSYYEQYF
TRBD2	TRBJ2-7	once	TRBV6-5	TGTGCCAGCGCGGGGGGGGGCCAACCTTCCTACGAGCAGTACTTC	CASAGGGQPSYEQYF
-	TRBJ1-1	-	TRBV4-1	TGCGCCAGCAGCCAAAGGGGCAGGAACACTGAAGCTTTCTTT	CASSQRGRNTEAFF
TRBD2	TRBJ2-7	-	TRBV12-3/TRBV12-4	TGTGCCAGCAGTTTTAGCGGGAGGGACGAGCAGTACTTC	CASSFSGRDEQYF
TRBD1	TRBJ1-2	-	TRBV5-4	TGTGCCAGCAGCCTGACAGGGCTCGGCTACACCTTC	CASSLTGLGYTF
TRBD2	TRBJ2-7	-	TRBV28	TGTGCCAGCACTTCCGGGACTAGCGGGATACCCTACGAGCAGTACTTC	CASTSGTSGIPYEQYF
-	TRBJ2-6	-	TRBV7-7	TGTGCTAGCAGCAACTACCAGACACGGTCCCGGGACTCTGGGGCCAACGTCCTGACTTTC	CASSNYQTRSRDSGANVLTF
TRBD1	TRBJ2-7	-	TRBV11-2	TGTGCCAGCAGTAATCCTCGTACCGGGACAGGGGGCTACGAGCAGTACTTC	CASSNPRTGTGGYEQYF
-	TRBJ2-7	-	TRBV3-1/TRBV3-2	TGTGCCAGCAGCCAAGGAGCACAGGGAGAGGGCTACGAGCAGTACTTC	CASSQGAQGEGYEQYF
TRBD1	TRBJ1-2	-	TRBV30	TGTGCCTGGAGGGGGGACAGGCTTTTGGATGGCTACACCTTC	CAWRGDRLLDGYTF
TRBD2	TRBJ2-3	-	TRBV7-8	TGTGCCAGCAGCCCCCCAGCGGGAGTTACAGATACGCAGTATTTT	CASSPPAGVTDTQYF
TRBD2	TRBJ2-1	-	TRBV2	TGTGCCAGCACCCCCGGGAGGGCGGAGTACAATGAGCAGTTCTTC	CASTPGRAEYNEQFF
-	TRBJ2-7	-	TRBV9	TGTGCCAGCAGCGCCACGACTAGCTCCTACGAGCAGTACTTC	CASSATTSSYEQYF
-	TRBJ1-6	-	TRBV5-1	TGCGCCAGCAGCTTGGCCCTGTATACGGACAGTGCAAGGGGTTCACCCCTCCACTTT	CASSLALYTDSARGSPLHF
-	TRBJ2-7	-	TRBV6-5	TGTGCCAGCAGTTCGCCCGGGGCCTACGAGCAGTACTTC	CASSSPGAYEQYF
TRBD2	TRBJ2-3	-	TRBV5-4	TGTGCCAGCAGCTTGAATCTAGCGGGAGGGTTCAACACAGATACGCAGTATTTT	CASSLNLAGGFNTDTQYF
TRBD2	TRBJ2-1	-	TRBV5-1	TGCGCCAGCAGCTGGGTAGCTCTAGCGGGTTCTGAGCAGTTCTTC	CASSWVALAGSEQFF
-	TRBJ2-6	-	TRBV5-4	TGTGCCAGCAAGCCCCGGGCAGGGAAGGCGGGGGCCAACGTCCTGACTTTC	CASKPRAGKAGANVLTF
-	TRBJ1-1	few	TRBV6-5	TGTGCCAATGCGAGGGCCCCGACCACTGAAGCTTTCTTT	CANARAPTTEAFF
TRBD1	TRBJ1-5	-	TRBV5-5	TGTGCCAGCACCTCTGTCGCCGGGACAGGGGGACAATGGCCCCAGCATTTT	CASTSVAGTGGQWPQHF
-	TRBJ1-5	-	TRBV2	TGTGCCAGCACCATCTCCGGGGGGCTTGTGGGCAATCAGCCCCAGCATTTT	CASTISGGLVGNQPQHF
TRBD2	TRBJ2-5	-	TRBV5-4	TGTGCCAGCAGCCCCGGGGGGATGGTGGTGCGAGAGACCCAGTACTTC	CASSPGGMVVRETQYF
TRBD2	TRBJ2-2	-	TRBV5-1	TGCGCCAGCAACCGCCAGCGGGAGGGCCCCACCGGGGAGCTGTTTTTT	CASNRQREGPTGELFF
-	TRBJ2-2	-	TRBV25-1	TGTGCCAGCACCTTCCGGGCCGGGGAGCTGTTTTTT	CASTFRAGELFF
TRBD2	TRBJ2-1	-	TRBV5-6	TGTGCCAGCAGCTTACTAGCGGGCCATGAGCAGTTCTTC	CASSLLAGHEQFF
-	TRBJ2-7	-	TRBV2	TGTGCCAGCAGTAAGCGGGACGAGCAGTACTTC	CASSKRDEQYF
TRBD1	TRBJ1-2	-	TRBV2	TGTGCCAGCAGTGAAGCTTCGACAGGGTATGGCTACACCTTC	CASSEASTGYGYTF
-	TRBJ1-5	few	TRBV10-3	TGTGCCATCAGTGAGTCGAGGGCGGGCAATCAGCCCCAGCATTTT	CAISESRAGNQPQHF
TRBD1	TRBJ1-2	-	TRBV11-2	TGTGCCAGCAGTCTAACCGGGACAGGGGGTAACTATGGCTACACCTTC	CASSLTGTGGNYGYTF
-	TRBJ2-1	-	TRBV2	TGTGCCAGCAGGCCCAGGGGAGGGCCCGACGGTGAGCAGTTCTTC	CASRPRGGPDGEQFF
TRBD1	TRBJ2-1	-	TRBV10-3	TGTGCCATCACTGAAGACAGGGTTGGCAATGAGCAGTTCTTC	CAITEDRVGNEQFF
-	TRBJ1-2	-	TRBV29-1	TGCAGCGTTGCTGTAACAGGGTCCGGGTATGGCTACACCTTC	CSVAVTGSGYGYTF
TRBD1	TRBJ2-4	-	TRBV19	TGTGCCAGTGCCTTTCAGGGGACAGGGGCCAAAAACATTCAGTACTTC	CASAFQGTGAKNIQYF
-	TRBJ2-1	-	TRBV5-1	TGCGCCAGCAGCGCAATACAGGGACGCTCCTACAATGAGCAGTTCTTC	CASSAIQGRSYNEQFF
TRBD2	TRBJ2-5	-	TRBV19	TGTGCCAGTAGTAACCCTGGGACTAGCGGGAGAGGAGAGACCCAGTACTTC	CASSNPGTSGRGETQYF
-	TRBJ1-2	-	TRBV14	TGTGCCAGCAGCAAAATAAACTATGGCTACACCTTC	CASSKINYGYTF
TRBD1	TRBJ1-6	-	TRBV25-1	TGTGCCAGCAGTGAAGTTTCCTGGACAGGGGGCAAAAATTCACCCCTCCACTTT	CASSEVSWTGGKNSPLHF
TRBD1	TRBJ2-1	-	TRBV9	TGTGCCAGCAGCGTAGCTGGAGGGACAGGGCCGTTCGTGCAGGCCTACAATGAGCAGTTCTTC	CASSVAGGTGPFVQAYNEQFF
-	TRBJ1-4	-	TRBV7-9	TGTGCCAGCAGCTTAGGACAGTCTAATGAAAAACTGTTTTTT	CASSLGQSNEKLFF
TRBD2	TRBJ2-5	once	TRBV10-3	TGTGCCATCAGCCCGGGTGGGACTAGTGAGACGGAGACCCAGTACTTC	CAISPGGTSETETQYF
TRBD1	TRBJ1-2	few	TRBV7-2	TGTGCCAGCAGCTTAGGACAGGGCTATGGCTACACCTTC	CASSLGQGYGYTF
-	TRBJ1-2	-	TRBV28	TGTGCCAGCAGTTCCCCAGGGCTAGCTAACTATGGCTACACCTTC	CASSSPGLANYGYTF
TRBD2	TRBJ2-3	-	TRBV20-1	TGCAGTGCTAGTGGGGCGGGAGATGGGGATACGCAGTATTTT	CSASGAGDGDTQYF